This T cell receptor beta chain was sequenced for a study of vaccination effects on CD4 cells after COVID-19. Concerning this clone itself: The antigen is undetermined.

General observations from the study: Late post-vaccination, clones induced by infection and those induced by vaccine underwent marked clonal contraction.

Germline-derived CDR1 and CDR2 are SNHLY and FYNNEI. This CDR3 has 17 residues. The ends lost 7 bases at V and 5 bases at J; junction bases unmatched: 13. Antigen-specific CD4+ T cells were expanded (with viral peptide pools) by the ViraFEST assay ahead of sequencing. Subsequent to ten to eleven days of culture, CD4+ T cells were isolated. Vaccinated participants had no history of SARS-CoV-2 infection and tested negative for nucleocapsid antibodies. Assay used: immunoSEQ multiplex PCR; TCRdb lists only in-frame clones, some missing. The repertoire holds about 48,000 clones, with about four fifths as singletons.

This chain joins TRBV2 and TRBJ1-6; the match to TRBD1 covers 8 bases. The TCR sequence derives from a human donor who received a COVID-19 vaccine. Sample: CD4+ T cells from PBMCs cultured with HCoV-OC43 spike peptides, taken before COVID-19 vaccination. Subset given: HCoV-OC43 spike overlapping peptide pool stimulation. CDR3 DNA: TGTGCCAGCAAATCAGGGGGCAGGAGGAAGAATAATTCACCCCTCCACTTT. It specifies CASKSGGRRKNNSPLHF.